This TCR beta chain was documented in a study of cytomegalovirus exposure and HLA in healthy donors. Turning to the study itself: Findings of an earlier analysis included about 100 million unique TCR beta sequences from roughly 200 million T cells. Whole-study findings and limits: CMV serostatus was the only recorded immune exposure for donors.

Both 60 Vbeta primers and 13 Jbeta primers went into the PCR. Sequencing was performed with immunoSEQ multiplex PCR; in TCRdb, only in-frame clones are kept and a portion is missing. This sample carries under 200,000 clones, roughly 75% of them seen once, and the ten largest clones take around 2.5%. Germline V CDR1 and CDR2: MDHEN, SYDVKM. Trimming pared 0 bases from V and 9 bases from J, leaving 15 bases between. The CDR3 consists of 15 residues. Regarding this clone: Its antigen remains unknown.

Sequenced sample: PBMCs. The chain combines TRBV28 with TRBJ2-1; possible D gene TRBD1, 5 bases. This receptor was obtained from a female donor in good health and CMV-seronegative. The CDR3 loop reads CASSLWGRWQGEQFF. The CDR3 DNA follows: TGTGCCAGCAGTTTATGGGGTAGATGGCAGGGTGAGCAGTTCTTC.